The TCR beta chain described here comes from a study of blood T cell repertoires in COVID-19 (dated by TCRdb to the early 2020s). For context, the study as a whole: The collaborator samples originated in the United States, Italy and Spain and spanned the acute and convalescent phases of COVID-19. The prospective study material was composed of cDNA or gDNA derived from T cells, B-cell-depleted T cells, or PBMCs. Subjects who had been exposed to COVID-19, were actively infected with it, or had recovered from it provided the deeply sampled blood TCRbeta repertoires that made up the dataset. The repertoires were made available in a free public database intended to serve as a resource for research on the immune response to SARS-CoV-2. The samples were drawn from the first 160 participants of the ongoing ImmuneRACE study and from more than 1,000 subjects provided by 6 global collaborators. Nearly every sample came with metadata listing a de-identified subject ID, COVID-19 status, age in years and sex. Where HLA class I and class II types were available, the types were taken from metadata supplied by the sample provider, not from assay-based typing. Study-level results and caveats: The amount of clinical and demographic metadata varied by source and participant and was provided uncurated.

TCRbeta CDR3 regions were amplified from genomic DNA by means of the immunoSEQ Assay, a bias-controlled multiplex PCR. Regarding the original processing steps: Nucleated cell counts per sample were estimated from amplification of reference gene primers within the assay. To quantify the absolute abundance of each unique TCRbeta CDR3 rearrangement, sequence reads were collapsed and filtered. For each sample, productive Simpson clonality was calculated as the square root of Simpson's diversity index across productive rearrangements. TCRdb retrieved this table from immuneACCESS and kept in-frame rearrangements only. Not all clones are present; in checked studies, unresolved V genes account for under half, and no reason is known for the remainder. The V and J calls and clone size are taken from that table; D and trimming were inferred from the DNA. This sample lists over 95,000 clones; around 83% were detected once. Of the sample, about 2% falls within the top ten clones.

The collaborating institutions used their own protocols to collect whole blood in K2EDTA tubes. For TCRbeta analysis, collaborators shipped samples as frozen whole blood, isolated PBMCs, or DNA extracted from either of those sample types. This clone was recorded a few times. Its recognized antigen is unknown. At one of its ends the junction is not consistent with the germline gene, which may arise from a read error. As encoded in the germline V gene, CDR1 is SGHTA while CDR2 is FQGNSA. The cysteine opens and the phenylalanine closes a CDR3 of 13 amino acids. Solely the CDR3 DNA is kept, with 39 bases framed from the first base.

Recombination joined TRBV7-2 with TRBJ2-1, with TRBD2 matching 12 junction bases. The sequenced sample was peripheral blood. This clonotype originated in a man between 65 and 85 years old with active or convalescent COVID-19. The CDR3 amino acid sequence is: CASSSVTSGGSIF. At the DNA level, the sequence is TGTGCCAGCAGCTCCGTGACTAGCGGGGGCAGTATCTTC.